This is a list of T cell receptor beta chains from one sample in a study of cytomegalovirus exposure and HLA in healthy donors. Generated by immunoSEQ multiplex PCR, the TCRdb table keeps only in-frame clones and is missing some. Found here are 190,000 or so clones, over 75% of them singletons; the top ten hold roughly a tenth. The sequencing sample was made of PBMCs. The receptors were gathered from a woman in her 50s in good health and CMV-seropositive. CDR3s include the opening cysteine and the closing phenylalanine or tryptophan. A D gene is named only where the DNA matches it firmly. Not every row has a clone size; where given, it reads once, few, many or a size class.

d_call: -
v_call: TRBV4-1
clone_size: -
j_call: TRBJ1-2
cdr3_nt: TGCGCCAGCAGCCAAGACGGGATCGTCGGTTATGGCTACACCTTC
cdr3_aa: CASSQDGIVGYGYTF

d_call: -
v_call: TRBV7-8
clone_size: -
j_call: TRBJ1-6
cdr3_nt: TGTGCCAGCAGCTTAGTACACTCCTATAATTCACCCCTCCACTTT
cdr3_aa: CASSLVHSYNSPLHF

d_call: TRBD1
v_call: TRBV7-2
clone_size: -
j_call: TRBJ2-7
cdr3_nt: TGTGCCAGCAGTTCGGACAGGCAGAGCTACGAGCAGTACTTC
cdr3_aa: CASSSDRQSYEQYF

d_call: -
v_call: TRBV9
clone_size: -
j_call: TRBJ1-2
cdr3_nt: TGTGCCAGCAGCCTTATAGACTCCGGGTCCCATGGCTACACCTTC
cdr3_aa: CASSLIDSGSHGYTF

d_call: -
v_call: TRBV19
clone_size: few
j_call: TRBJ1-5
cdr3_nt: TGTGCCAGTAGGGACGCGGGTGTGGATCAGCCCCAGCATTTT
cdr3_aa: CASRDAGVDQPQHF

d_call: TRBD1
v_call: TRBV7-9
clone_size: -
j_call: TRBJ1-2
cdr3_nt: TGTGCCAGCAGCTTATCAGGGGGAGGCTATGGCTACACCTTC
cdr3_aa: CASSLSGGGYGYTF

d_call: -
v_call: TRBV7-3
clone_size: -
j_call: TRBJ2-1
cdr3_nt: TGTGCCAGCAGCTTAGGGTCAGCGCCCGATGAGCAGTTCTTC
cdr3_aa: CASSLGSAPDEQFF

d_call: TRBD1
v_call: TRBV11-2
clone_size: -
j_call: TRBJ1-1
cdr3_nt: TGTGCCAGCAGCCTAATACAGGGACAGGGACATGAAGCTTTCTTT
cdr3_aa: CASSLIQGQGHEAFF

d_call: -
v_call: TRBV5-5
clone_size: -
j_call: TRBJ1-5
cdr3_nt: TGTGCCAGCAGCCCTCTCGGCAGGGATCGTGGAACCCAGCATTTT
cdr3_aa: CASSPLGRDRGTQHF

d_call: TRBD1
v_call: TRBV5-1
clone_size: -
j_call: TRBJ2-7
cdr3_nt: TGCGCCAGCAGCGCTCTACCGAGGACAGGAGTATCCTACGAGCAGTACTTC
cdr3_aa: CASSALPRTGVSYEQYF

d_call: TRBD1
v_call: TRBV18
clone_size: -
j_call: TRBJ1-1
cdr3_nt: TGTGCCAGCTCACCACGTAACAGGGGCCGGTCGAACACTGAAGCTTTCTTT
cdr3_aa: CASSPRNRGRSNTEAFF

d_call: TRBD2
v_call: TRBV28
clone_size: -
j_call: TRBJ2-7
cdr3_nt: TGTGCCAGCAGTTTCGTCCTAGCGGGGGGGCCGGGGGAGCAGTACTTC
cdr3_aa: CASSFVLAGGPGEQYF

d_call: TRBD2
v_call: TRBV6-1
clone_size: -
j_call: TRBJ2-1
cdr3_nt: TGTGCCAGCAGTGAAAGGGTAGCGGGGGGGCTCAATGAGCAGTTCTTC
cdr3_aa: CASSERVAGGLNEQFF

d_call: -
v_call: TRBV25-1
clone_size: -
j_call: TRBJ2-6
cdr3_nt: TGTGCCACCTACAGCTCTGGGGCCAACGTCCTGACTTTC
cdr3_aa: CATYSSGANVLTF

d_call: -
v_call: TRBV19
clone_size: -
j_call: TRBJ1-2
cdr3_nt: TGTGCCAGTAGTATTCCGGGAGACTATGGCTACACCTTC
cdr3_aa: CASSIPGDYGYTF

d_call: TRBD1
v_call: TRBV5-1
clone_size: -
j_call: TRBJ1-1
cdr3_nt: TGCGCCAGCAGCTCCTCAGGGGGCCGGACTGAAGCTTTCTTT
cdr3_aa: CASSSSGGRTEAFF

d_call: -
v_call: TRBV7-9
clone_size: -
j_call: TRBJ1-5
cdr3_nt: TGTGCCAGCAGCCCAGGACAGTATCAGCCCCAGCATTTT
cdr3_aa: CASSPGQYQPQHF

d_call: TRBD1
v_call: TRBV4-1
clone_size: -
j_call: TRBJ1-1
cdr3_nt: TGCGCCAGCAGCCGAGGACAGGGCTACACTGAAGCTTTCTTT
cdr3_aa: CASSRGQGYTEAFF

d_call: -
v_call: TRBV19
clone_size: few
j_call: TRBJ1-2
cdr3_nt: TGTGCCAGTAGTATAACAGGTCGCTATGGCTACACCTTC
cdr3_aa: CASSITGRYGYTF

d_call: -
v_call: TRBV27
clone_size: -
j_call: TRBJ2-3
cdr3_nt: TGTGCCAGCAGGGGGGGGGCTGAAGATACGCAGTATTTT
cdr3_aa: CASRGGAEDTQYF

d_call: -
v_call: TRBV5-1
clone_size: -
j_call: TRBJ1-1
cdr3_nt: TGCGCCAGCAGCGACACAGGGAATGAAGCTTTCTTT
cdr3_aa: CASSDTGNEAFF

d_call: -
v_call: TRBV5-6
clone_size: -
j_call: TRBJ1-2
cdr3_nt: TGTGCCAGCAGGGACACCCGAAACTATGGCTACACCTTC
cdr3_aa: CASRDTRNYGYTF

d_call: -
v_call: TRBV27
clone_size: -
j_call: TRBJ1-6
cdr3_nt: TGTGCCAGCAGTTTAGAGGGGGTTGCACCCCTCCACTTT
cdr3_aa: CASSLEGVAPLHF

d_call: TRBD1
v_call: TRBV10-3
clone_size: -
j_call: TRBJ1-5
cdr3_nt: TGTGCCATCAGTGAGGGGCAGGGGGCAGGTCAGCCCCAGCATTTT
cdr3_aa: CAISEGQGAGQPQHF

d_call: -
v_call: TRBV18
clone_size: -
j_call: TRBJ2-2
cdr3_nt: TGTGCCAGCTCACAAACAGGGACCGGGGAGCTGTTTTTT
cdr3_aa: CASSQTGTGELFF

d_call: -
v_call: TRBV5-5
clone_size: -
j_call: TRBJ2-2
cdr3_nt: TGTGCCAGCAGCGGAGCGGGGTCGACATACAAGGGGGCCGGGGAGCTGTTTTTT
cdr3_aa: CASSGAGSTYKGAGELFF

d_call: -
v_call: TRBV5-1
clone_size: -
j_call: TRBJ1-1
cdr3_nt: TGCGCCAGCAGCTTATTGAGGAACACTGAAGCTTTCTTT
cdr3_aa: CASSLLRNTEAFF

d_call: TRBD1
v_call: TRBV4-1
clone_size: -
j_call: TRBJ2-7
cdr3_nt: TGCGCCAGCAGCCGGGACAGTTCCTACGAGCAGTACTTC
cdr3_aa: CASSRDSSYEQYF

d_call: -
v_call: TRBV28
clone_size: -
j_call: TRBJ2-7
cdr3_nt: TGTGCCAGCACCGGAGGGGCTGGTCGGTCCGAGCAGTACTTC
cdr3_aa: CASTGGAGRSEQYF

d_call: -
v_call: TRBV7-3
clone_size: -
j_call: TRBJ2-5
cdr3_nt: TGTGCCAGCAGTCCCGAAGCGGGTGGCCAAGAGACCCAGTACTTC
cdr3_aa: CASSPEAGGQETQYF